The rows below give T cell receptor beta chains drawn from one sample of a study of blood T cell repertoires in COVID-19. Here immunoSEQ multiplex PCR was the method, and the copy in TCRdb shows in-frame clones only, minus some. The sample consists of some 150,000 clones, 86% of them appearing once. The sequenced material came from PBMCs or T cells enriched from blood (not recorded which). These receptors were obtained from a man in his fifties who had recovered from COVID-19. Both conserved end residues are part of each CDR3. The D gene is left open where the match is weak. Only some rows state a clone size, as once, few, many or a class for expanded clones.

clone_size,j_call,d_call,v_call,cdr3_nt,cdr3_aa
.,TRBJ1-1,.,TRBV19,TGTGCCAGTCATTCCAAGACAGGATTGAACACTGAAGCTTTCTTT,CASHSKTGLNTEAFF
.,TRBJ2-4,TRBD2,TRBV6-2/TRBV6-3,TGTGCCAGCACCCCGACCGGACTAGCGGGGTTTATTCAGTACTTC,CASTPTGLAGFIQYF
.,TRBJ2-4,.,TRBV28,TGTGCCAGCAGTTTAAGAGTTTCATTTTCGGTAGCCAAAAACATTCAGTACTTC,CASSLRVSFSVAKNIQYF
.,TRBJ2-2,.,TRBV6-5,TGTGCCAGCAGCCGGACAGTCGAGTACACCGGGGAGCTGTTTTTT,CASSRTVEYTGELFF
.,TRBJ1-1,.,TRBV5-1,TGCGCCAGCAGCTTGGCTAAGAGTGTTCAAATGAACACTGAAGCTTTCTTT,CASSLAKSVQMNTEAFF
.,TRBJ1-2,.,TRBV19,TGTGCCAGTAGTCGGAGGACGGCCACCGGTGGCTACACCTTC,CASSRRTATGGYTF
.,TRBJ2-5,.,TRBV7-9,TGTGCCAGCAACTACGGGGAGACCCAGTACTTC,CASNYGETQYF
.,TRBJ1-2,TRBD1,TRBV6-5,TGTGCCAGCAGCGTGGGACAGGGGGACTATGGCTACACCTTC,CASSVGQGDYGYTF
.,TRBJ2-3,TRBD2,TRBV7-8,TGTGCCAGCAGCTTAGCGAAGGGGCGGGGGGCCGAGGAAGATACGCAGTATTTT,CASSLAKGRGAEEDTQYF
.,TRBJ1-1,.,TRBV19,TGTGCCAGTAGTATTGGGCGCGTAGGAAGCTCTGAAGCTTTCTTT,CASSIGRVGSSEAFF
once,TRBJ1-6,.,TRBV30,TGTGCCTGGAGTGTATACAGCGGATCACCCCTCCACTTT,CAWSVYSGSPLHF
.,TRBJ1-6,.,TRBV28,TGTGCCAGCAGTTCGAACAGGGTAAAAGGGTCCTATAATTCACCCCTCCACTTT,CASSSNRVKGSYNSPLHF
.,TRBJ1-2,.,TRBV2,TGTGCCAGCAGTGGATCCCAAGGGAGGATGGTAGGGGGCTACACCTTC,CASSGSQGRMVGGYTF
once,TRBJ2-1,.,TRBV5-1,TGCGCCAGCAGCCCCGGACATTCAGTCTACAATGAGCAGTTCTTC,CASSPGHSVYNEQFF
.,TRBJ2-3,.,TRBV6-6,TGTGCCAGCGAGGGTAACACAGATACGCAGTATTTT,CASEGNTDTQYF
.,TRBJ2-5,TRBD2,TRBV24-1,TGTGCCGCCGGTGCGAGCGGGAGTGGGGAGACCCAGTACTTC,CAAGASGSGETQYF
.,TRBJ1-1,TRBD1,TRBV6-5,TGTGCCAGCAGTTACGCAACAGGGGGCCGCACTGAAGCTTTCTTT,CASSYATGGRTEAFF
once,TRBJ1-4,.,TRBV3-1/TRBV3-2,TGTGCCAGCAGCCAGAGAGGCCCCGGTCCTAATGAAAAACTGTTTTTT,CASSQRGPGPNEKLFF
.,TRBJ2-3,TRBD2,TRBV3-1/TRBV3-2,TGTGCCAGCAGCCAACTTAGCGGGGGCACAGATACGCAGTATTTT,CASSQLSGGTDTQYF
.,TRBJ2-3,.,TRBV11-3,TGTGCCAGCAGCTTTTCGGTCACAGATACGCAGTATTTT,CASSFSVTDTQYF
few,TRBJ1-6,TRBD1,TRBV5-1,TGCGCCAGCAGCACCGGGACAGGCTCACCCCTCCACTTT,CASSTGTGSPLHF
.,TRBJ1-4,TRBD1,TRBV4-2,TGTGCCAGCAGCCTGCGGACAGGTTGGAATGAAAAACTGTTTTTT,CASSLRTGWNEKLFF